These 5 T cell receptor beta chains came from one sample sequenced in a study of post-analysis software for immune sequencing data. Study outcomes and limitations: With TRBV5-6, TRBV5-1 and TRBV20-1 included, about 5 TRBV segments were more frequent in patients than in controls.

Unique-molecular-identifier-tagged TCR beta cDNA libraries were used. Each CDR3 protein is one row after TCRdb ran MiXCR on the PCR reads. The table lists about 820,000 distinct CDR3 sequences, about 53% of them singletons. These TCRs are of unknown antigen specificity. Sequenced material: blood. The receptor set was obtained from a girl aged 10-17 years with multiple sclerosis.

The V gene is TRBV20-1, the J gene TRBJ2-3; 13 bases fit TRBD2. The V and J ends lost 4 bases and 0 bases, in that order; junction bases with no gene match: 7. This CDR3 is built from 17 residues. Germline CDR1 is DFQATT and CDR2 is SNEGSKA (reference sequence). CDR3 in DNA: TGCAGTGCTACTGGAACTAGCGGGGGGGGGAGCACAGATACGCAGTATTTT. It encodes CSATGTSGGGSTDTQYF.

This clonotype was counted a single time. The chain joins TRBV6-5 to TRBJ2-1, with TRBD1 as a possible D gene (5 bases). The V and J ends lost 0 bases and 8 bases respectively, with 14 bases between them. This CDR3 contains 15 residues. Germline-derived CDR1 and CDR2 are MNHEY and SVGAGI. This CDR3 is CASSYSQVQGYEQFF. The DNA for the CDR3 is TGTGCCAGCAGTTACTCGCAAGTGCAGGGCTATGAGCAGTTCTTC.

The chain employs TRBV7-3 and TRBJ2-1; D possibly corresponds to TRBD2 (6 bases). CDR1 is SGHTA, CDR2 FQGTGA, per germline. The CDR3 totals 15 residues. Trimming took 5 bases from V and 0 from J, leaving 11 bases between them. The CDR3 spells CASSGAGSSYNEQFF. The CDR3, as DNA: TGTGCCAGCAGCGGCGCGGGGAGCTCCTACAATGAGCAGTTCTTC.

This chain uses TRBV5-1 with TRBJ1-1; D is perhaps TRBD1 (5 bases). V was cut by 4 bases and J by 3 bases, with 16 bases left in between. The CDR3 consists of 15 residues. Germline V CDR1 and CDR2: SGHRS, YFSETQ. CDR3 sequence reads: CASSPGRGGDTEAFF. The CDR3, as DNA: TGCGCCAGCAGCCCAGGAAGGGGTGGGGACACTGAAGCTTTCTTT.

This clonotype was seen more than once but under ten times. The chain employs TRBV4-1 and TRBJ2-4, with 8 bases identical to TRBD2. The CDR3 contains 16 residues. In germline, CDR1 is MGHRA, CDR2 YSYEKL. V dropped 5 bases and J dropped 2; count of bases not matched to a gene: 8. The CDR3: CASSTIGRETKNIQYF. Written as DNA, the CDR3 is TGCGCCAGCAGCACCATCGGGAGGGAAACCAAAAACATTCAGTACTTC.